This T cell receptor beta chain originates from a study of blood T cell repertoires in COVID-19. Study in general: The United States, Italy and Spain provided the acute and convalescent COVID-19 samples. T cells, B-cell-depleted T cells, or PBMCs provided the cDNA or gDNA that served as material.

This CDR3 has 15 residues. Trimming pared 11 bases from V and 1 base from J, leaving 17 bases between. CDR1 and CDR2 (germline): MDHEN, SYDVKM. This clone showed up just a few times. Seattle's cohort entered during active infection and was followed longitudinally. The assay was immunoSEQ multiplex PCR, and TCRdb's table has in-frame clones only and misses some. Altogether 150,000 or so clones are present, 80% to 90% being singletons, with the ten largest covering about 5.6%. The sequenced sample was peripheral blood. The chain has TRBV28 and TRBJ1-4, with D possibly being TRBD1 (6 bases). This TCR was recovered from a woman aged 45-60 years with COVID-19, enrolled during active disease. The CDR3: CAGGGISGTNEKLFF. CDR3 DNA: TGTGCCGGGGGCGGAATATCAGGAACTAATGAAAAACTGTTTTTT.